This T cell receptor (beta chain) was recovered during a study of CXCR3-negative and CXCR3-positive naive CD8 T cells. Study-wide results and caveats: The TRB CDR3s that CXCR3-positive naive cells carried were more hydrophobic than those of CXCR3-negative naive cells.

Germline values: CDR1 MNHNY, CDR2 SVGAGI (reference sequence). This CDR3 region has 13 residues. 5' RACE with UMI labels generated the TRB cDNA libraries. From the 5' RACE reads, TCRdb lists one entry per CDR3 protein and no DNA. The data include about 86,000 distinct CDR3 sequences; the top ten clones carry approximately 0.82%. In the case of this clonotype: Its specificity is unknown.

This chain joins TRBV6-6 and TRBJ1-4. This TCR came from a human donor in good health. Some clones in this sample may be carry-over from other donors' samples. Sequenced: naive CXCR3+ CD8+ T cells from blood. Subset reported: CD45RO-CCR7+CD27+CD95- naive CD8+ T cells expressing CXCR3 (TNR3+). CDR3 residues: CASSYGNNEKLFF.